This TCR beta chain was captured by sequencing in a study of T cell changes during pregnancy in multiple sclerosis. The ends were cut back, 5 bases at V and 6 bases at J, with 16 bases in the middle. The CDR3 loop spans 13 amino acids. In germline, CDR1 is SQVTM, CDR2 ANQGSEA. The table came from immunoSEQ multiplex PCR; TCRdb's copy has only in-frame clones and leaves some out. Of about 40,000 clones in the sample, roughly 88% were seen once. The rearrangement uses TRBV29-1 and TRBJ1-1; possibly TRBD1 for D (6 bases). This specimen consisted of peripheral blood, obtained in the first trimester of pregnancy. This receptor was identified in a female donor in good health, enrolled as a control in a pregnancy study. For the CDR3, the DNA is TGCAGCGTTCATGGGGTAGGGGGAGCTGAAGCTTTCTTT. Encoded protein: CSVHGVGGAEAFF.